This T cell receptor (beta chain) is drawn from a study of CD8 T cells in Susac syndrome. Reverse transcription of roughly 0.5 to 1 ug RNA used random hexamers. The CDR3 of TCR beta was amplified by immunoSEQ multiplex PCR across 54 Vbeta and 13 Jbeta. TCRdb recomputed calls from the immunoSEQ multiplex PCR reads with MiXCR, one row per CDR3 protein. This table has 250,000 to 350,000 distinct CDR3 sequences, approximately 84% appearing once. CD8+ and CD4+ T cells taken from blood had their TCR beta sequenced. The multiple sclerosis controls comprised treatment-naive patients whose relapsing-remitting disease was stable or active. V was cut by 6 bases and J by 2 bases, with 14 bases left in between. The CDR3 has 13 amino acids. The germline CDR1 and CDR2 sequences are DFQATT and SNEGSKA (reference sequence).

The chain recombines TRBV20-1 with TRBJ2-7; the D call may be TRBD1 or TRBD2 (5 bases each). The origin of this receptor is a human donor with multiple sclerosis. The sequencing input was CD8+ T cells from PBMCs. CDR3 in DNA: TGCAGTGCCCCTCTAGGGGACCCCTACGAGCAGTACTTC. It yields the protein CSAPLGDPYEQYF.